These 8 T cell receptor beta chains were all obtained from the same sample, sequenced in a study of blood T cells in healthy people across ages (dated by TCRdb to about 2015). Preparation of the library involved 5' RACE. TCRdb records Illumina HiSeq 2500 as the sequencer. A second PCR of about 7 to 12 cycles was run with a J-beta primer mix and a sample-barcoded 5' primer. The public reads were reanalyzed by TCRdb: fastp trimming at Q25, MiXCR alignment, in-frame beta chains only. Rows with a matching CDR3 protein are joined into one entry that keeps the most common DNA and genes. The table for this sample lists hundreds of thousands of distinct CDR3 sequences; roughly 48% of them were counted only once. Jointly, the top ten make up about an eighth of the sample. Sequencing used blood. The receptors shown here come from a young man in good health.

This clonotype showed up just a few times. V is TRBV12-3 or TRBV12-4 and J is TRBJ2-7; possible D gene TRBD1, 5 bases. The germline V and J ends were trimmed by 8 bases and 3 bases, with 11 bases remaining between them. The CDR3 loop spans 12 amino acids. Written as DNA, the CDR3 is TGTGCCAGCGGGTCCGACAGCTACGAGCAGTACTTC. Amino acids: CASGSDSYEQYF.

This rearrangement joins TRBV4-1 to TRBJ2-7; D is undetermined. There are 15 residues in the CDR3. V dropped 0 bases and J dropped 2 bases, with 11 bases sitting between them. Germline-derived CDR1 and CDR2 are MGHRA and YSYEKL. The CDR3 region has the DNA TGCGCCAGCAGCCAAGATATACGGGTCACCTACGAGCAGTACTTC. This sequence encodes CASSQDIRVTYEQYF.

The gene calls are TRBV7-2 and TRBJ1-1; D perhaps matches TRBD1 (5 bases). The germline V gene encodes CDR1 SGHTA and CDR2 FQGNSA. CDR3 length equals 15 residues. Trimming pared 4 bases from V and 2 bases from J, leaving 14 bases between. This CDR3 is CASSSTGRLNTEAFF. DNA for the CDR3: TGTGCCAGCAGCTCCACGGGACGGCTTAACACTGAAGCTTTCTTT.

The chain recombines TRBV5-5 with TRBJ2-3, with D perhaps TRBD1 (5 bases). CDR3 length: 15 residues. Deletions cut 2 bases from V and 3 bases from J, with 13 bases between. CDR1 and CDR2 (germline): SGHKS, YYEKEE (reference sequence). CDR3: CASSLTARTTDTQYF. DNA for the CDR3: TGTGCCAGCAGCTTAACCGCCCGGACAACAGATACGCAGTATTTT.

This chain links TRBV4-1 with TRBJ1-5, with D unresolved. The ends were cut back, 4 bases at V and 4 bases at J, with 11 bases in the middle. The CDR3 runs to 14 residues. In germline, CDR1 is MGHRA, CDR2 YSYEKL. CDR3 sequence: CASSRERINQPQHF. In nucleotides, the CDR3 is TGCGCCAGCAGCCGAGAGCGTATTAATCAGCCCCAGCATTTT.

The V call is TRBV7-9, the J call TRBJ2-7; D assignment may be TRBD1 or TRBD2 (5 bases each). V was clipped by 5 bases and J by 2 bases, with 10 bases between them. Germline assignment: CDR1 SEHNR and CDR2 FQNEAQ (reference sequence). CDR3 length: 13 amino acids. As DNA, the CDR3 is TGTGCCAGCAGCACGGGACGGGCCTACGAGCAGTACTTC. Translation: CASSTGRAYEQYF.

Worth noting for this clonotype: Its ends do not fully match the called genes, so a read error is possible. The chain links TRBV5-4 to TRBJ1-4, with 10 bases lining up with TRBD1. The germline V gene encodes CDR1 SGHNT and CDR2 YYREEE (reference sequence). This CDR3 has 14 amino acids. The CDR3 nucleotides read TGTGCCAACAGCCGGGGACAGGGGACCGAAAAACTGTTTTTT. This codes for CANSRGQGTEKLFF. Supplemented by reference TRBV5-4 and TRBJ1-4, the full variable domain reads ETGVTQSPTHLIKTRGQQVTLRCSSQSGHNTVSWYQQALGQGPQFIFQYYREEENGRGNFPPRFSGLQFPNYSSELNVNALELDDSALYLCANSRGQGTEKLFFGSGTQLSVL.

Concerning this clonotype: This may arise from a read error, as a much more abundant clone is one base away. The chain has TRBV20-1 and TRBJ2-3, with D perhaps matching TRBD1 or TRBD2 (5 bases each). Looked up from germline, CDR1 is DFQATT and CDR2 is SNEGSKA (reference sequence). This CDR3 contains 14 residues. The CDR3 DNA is TGCAGTGCTAGGAAGGGCCCTAGCACAGGTACGCAGTATTTT. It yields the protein CSARKGPSTGTQYF.